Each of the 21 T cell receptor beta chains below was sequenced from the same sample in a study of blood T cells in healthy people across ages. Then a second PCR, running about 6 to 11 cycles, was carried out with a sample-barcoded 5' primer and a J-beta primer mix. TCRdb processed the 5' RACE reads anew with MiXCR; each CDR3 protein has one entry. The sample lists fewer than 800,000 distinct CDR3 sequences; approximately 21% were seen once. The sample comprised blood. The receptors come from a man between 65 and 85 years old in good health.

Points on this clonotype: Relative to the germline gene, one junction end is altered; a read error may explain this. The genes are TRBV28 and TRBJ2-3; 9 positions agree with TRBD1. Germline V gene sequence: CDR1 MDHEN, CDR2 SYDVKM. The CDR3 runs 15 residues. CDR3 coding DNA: TGTGCCAGCAGTTCTCGGACAGGGGCAGGAGATACGGAGTATTTT. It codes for CASSSRTGAGDTEYF.

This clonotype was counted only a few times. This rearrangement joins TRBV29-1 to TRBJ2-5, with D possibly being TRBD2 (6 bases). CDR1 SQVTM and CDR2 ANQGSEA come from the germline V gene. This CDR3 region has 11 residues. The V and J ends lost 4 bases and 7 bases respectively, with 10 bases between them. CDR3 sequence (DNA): TGCAGCGTTGGGGGGGTCGGGACCCAGTACTTC. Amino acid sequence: CSVGGVGTQYF.

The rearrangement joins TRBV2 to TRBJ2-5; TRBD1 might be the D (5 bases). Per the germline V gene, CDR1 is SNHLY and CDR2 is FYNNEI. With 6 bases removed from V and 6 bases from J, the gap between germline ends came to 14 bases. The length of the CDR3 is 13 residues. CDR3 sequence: CASSPDTQQTQYF. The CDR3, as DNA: TGTGCCAGCAGCCCGGACACACAACAGACCCAGTACTTC.

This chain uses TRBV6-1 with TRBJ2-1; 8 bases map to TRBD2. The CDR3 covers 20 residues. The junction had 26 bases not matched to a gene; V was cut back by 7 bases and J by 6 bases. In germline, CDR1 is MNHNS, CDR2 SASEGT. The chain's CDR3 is CASTRRVAGSADITLNEQFF. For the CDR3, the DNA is TGTGCCAGCACCCGTAGGGTAGCGGGAAGTGCGGATATAACCCTCAATGAGCAGTTCTTC.

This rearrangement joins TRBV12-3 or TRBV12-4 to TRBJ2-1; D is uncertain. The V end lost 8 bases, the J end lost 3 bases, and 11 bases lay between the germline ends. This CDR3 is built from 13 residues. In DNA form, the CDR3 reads TGTGCCAGCTGGATGGACGGCTACAATGAGCAGTTCTTC. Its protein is CASWMDGYNEQFF.

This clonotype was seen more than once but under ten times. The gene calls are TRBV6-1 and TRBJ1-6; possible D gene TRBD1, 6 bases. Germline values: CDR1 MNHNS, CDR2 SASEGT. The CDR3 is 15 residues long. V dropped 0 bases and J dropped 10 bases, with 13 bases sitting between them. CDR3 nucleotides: TGTGCCAGCAGTGAAGCTCCCAGGGGTAAATCACCCCTCCACTTT. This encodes CASSEAPRGKSPLHF.

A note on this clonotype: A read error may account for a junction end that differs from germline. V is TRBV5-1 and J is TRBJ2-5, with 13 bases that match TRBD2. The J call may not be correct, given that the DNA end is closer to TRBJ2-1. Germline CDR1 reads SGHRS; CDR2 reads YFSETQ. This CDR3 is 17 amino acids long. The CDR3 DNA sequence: TGCGCCAGCAGCTTGACTAGCGGGAGGGCCGGGGACAATGTGCAGTTCTTC. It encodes CASSLTSGRAGDNVQFF.

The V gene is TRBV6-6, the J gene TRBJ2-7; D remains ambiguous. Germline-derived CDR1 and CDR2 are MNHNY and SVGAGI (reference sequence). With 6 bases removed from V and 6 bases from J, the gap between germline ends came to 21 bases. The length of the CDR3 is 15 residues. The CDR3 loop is CASRDDRNLKGEQYF. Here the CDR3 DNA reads TGTGCCAGCAGGGATGACCGGAACCTCAAGGGCGAGCAGTACTTC.

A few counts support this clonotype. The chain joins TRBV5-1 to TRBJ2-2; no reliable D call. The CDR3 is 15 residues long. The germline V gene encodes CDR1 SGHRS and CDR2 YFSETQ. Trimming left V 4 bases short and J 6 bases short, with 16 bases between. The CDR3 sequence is CASSPGPGGSGELFF. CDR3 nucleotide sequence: TGCGCCAGCAGCCCAGGACCTGGCGGATCCGGGGAGCTGTTTTTT.

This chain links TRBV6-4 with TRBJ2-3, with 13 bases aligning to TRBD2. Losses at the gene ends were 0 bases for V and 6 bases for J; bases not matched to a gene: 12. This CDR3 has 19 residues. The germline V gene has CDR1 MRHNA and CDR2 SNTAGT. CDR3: CASSDSPLAGGSRSDTQYF. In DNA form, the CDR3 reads TGTGCCAGCAGTGACTCGCCACTAGCGGGAGGGTCCCGGAGCGATACGCAGTATTTT.

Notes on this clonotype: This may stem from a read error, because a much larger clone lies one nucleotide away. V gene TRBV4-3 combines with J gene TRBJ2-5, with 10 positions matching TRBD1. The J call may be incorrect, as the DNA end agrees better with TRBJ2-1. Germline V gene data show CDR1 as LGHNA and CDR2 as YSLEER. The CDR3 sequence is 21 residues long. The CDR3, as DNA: TGCGCCAGCGGCCAAGAATCTGGGACAGGGGCCCCAGCGGGGATATTCAATGAGCAGTTCTTC. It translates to CASGQESGTGAPAGIFNEQFF.

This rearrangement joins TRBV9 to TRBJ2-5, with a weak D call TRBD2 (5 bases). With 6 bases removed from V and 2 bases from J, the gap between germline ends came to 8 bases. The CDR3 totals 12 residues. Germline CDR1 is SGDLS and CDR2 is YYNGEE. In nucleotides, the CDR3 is TGTGCCAGCAACCGGGATCAAGAGACCCAGTACTTC. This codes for CASNRDQETQYF.

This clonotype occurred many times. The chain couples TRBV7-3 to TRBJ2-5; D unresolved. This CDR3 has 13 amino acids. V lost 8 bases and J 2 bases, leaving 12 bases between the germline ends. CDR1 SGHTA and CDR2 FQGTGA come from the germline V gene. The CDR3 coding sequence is TGTGCCAGCGCCCTGGGCGGACAAGAGACCCAGTACTTC. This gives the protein CASALGGQETQYF.

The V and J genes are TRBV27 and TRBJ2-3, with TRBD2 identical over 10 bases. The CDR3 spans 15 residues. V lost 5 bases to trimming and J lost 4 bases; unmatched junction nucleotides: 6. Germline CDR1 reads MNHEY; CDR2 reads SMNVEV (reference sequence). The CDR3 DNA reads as TGTGCCAGCAGTCCGGGACTAGCGTATGCAGATACGCAGTATTTT. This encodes CASSPGLAYADTQYF.

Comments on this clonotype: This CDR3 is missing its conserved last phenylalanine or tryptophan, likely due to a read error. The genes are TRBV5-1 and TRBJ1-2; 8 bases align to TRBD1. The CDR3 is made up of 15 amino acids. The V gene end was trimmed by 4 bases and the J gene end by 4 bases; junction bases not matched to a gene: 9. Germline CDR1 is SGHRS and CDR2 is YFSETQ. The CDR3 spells CASSPGQAATYGYTL. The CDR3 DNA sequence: TGCGCCAGCAGCCCGGGACAGGCCGCGACCTATGGCTACACCCTC.

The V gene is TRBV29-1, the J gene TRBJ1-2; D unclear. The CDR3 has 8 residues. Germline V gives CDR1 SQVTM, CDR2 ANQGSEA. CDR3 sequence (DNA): TGCGACCCCGGGCGCACAACCTTC. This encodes CDPGRTTF.

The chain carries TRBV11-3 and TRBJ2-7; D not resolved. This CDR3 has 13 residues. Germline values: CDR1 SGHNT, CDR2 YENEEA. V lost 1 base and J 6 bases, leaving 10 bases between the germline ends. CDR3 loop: CASSLGSATEQYF. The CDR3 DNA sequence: TGTGCCAGCAGCTTAGGCTCAGCGACCGAGCAGTACTTC. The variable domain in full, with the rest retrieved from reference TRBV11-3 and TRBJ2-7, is EAGVVQSPRYKIIEKKQPVAFWCNPISGHNTLYWYLQNLGQGPELLIRYENEEAVDDSQLPKDRFSAERLKGVDSTLKIQPAELGDSAVYLCASSLGSATEQYFGPGTRLTVT.

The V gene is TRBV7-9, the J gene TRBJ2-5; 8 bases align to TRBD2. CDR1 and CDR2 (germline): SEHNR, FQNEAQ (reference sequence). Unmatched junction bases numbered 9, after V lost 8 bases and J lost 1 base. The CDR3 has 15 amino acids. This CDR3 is CASGGTSGLQETQYF. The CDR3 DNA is TGTGCCAGCGGAGGGACTAGTGGCCTCCAAGAGACCCAGTACTTC.

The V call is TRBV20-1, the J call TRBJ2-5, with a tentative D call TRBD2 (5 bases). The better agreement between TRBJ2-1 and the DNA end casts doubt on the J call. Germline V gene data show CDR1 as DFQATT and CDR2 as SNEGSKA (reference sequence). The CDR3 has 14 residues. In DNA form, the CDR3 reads TGCAGTGCTAGAGATTTCACCGGGGACAATGAGCAGTTCTTC. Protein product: CSARDFTGDNEQFF.

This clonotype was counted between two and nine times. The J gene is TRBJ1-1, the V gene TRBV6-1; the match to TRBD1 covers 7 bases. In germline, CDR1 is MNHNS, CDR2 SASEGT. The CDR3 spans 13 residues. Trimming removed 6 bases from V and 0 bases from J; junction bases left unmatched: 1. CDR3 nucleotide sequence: TGTGCCAGCAGACAGGGGATGAACACTGAAGCTTTCTTT. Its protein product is CASRQGMNTEAFF.

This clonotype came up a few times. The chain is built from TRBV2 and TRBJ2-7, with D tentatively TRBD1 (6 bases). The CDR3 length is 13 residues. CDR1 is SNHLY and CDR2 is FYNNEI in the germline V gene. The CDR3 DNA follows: TGTGCAAGACGACAGGAAAGCTCCTACGAGCAGTACTTC. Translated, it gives CARRQESSYEQYF. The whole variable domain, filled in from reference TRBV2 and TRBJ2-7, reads EPEVTQTPSHQVTQMGQEVILRCVPISNHLYFYWYRQILGQKVEFLVSFYNNEISEKSEIFDDQFSVERPDGSNFTLKIRSTKLEDSAMYFCARRQESSYEQYFGPGTRLTVT.